Each of the 18 T cell receptor beta chains below was sequenced from the same sample in a study of blood T cell repertoires in COVID-19. The assay was immunoSEQ multiplex PCR, and TCRdb's table has in-frame clones only and misses some. Here the sample spans about 140,000 clones, under 90% being singletons. Sequenced: peripheral blood. The receptors shown here come from a human donor in a cohort sampled during active COVID-19.

The chain couples TRBV19 to TRBJ1-3; no clear D. Germline CDR1 reads LNHDA; CDR2 reads SQIVND (reference sequence). There are 11 residues in the CDR3. Between the trimmed V and J ends, which lost 6 bases and 4 bases, there was a span of 4 bases. Written as DNA, the CDR3 is TGTGCCAGTAGATCAGGAAACACCATATATTTT. Its protein is CASRSGNTIYF.

This clone was recorded a few times. The V call is TRBV5-6, the J call TRBJ1-6; possibly TRBD1 for D (5 bases). The CDR3 runs to 15 residues. Germline V gene lookup returns CDR1 SGHDT and CDR2 YYEEEE. V lost 4 bases and J 6 bases, leaving 14 bases between the germline ends. The CDR3 sequence is CASSRRGLANSPLHF. As DNA, the CDR3 is TGTGCCAGCAGCCGAAGGGGTCTGGCTAATTCACCCCTCCACTTT.

This chain uses TRBV28 with TRBJ2-1; no firm D call. V gave up 5 bases and J gave up 8 bases, with 19 bases separating them. The CDR3 contains 15 residues. From germline, CDR1 is MDHEN and CDR2 SYDVKM. The CDR3 DNA reads TGTGCCAGCAGTCTCCCGGTCTCAAATATCCATGAGCAGTTCTTC. It is translated as CASSLPVSNIHEQFF.

This rearrangement joins TRBV4-3 to TRBJ2-3, with TRBD2 matching 9 bases. The CDR3 has 17 residues. Germline V gives CDR1 LGHNA, CDR2 YSLEER. J gave up 5 bases and V 0 bases, and 9 bases lay outside the gene matches. CDR3 in DNA: TGCGCCAGCAGCCAAGACGGGAGAGCGGGAGGTGTAGATACGCAGTATTTT. This gives the protein CASSQDGRAGGVDTQYF.

This chain uses TRBV28 with TRBJ1-1; D not resolved. Germline V gene lookup returns CDR1 MDHEN and CDR2 SYDVKM. The CDR3 runs 14 residues. Trimming took 2 bases from V and 4 from J, leaving 11 bases between them. CDR3 nucleotides: TGTGCCAGCAGTTTAGCCGGAGGCGGCACTGAAGCTTTCTTT. Its protein is CASSLAGGGTEAFF. Filled out from reference TRBV28 and TRBJ1-1, the complete variable domain reads DVKVTQSSRYLVKRTGEKVFLECVQDMDHENMFWYRQDPGLGLRLIYFSYDVKMKEKGDIPEGYSVSREKKERFSLILESASTNQTSMYLCASSLAGGGTEAFFGQGTRLTVV.

The chain combines TRBV5-1 with TRBJ2-5; TRBD2 matches 11 bases. The CDR3 length is 16 residues. Unmatched junction bases numbered 11, after V lost 0 bases and J lost 10 bases. Germline CDR1 is SGHRS and CDR2 is YFSETQ. This CDR3 is CASSLGLAGQGEDQYF. CDR3 DNA: TGCGCCAGCAGCTTGGGACTAGCGGGACAAGGGGAGGACCAGTACTTC.

V usage is TRBV6-6 and J usage is TRBJ1-5; 8 bases map to TRBD1. The V segment lost 6 bases and the J segment 0 bases; nucleotides outside the gene matches: 4. Germline CDR1 MNHNY, CDR2 SVGAGI (reference sequence). This CDR3 has 15 amino acids. The CDR3 loop is CASRGQEHSNQPQHF. In DNA, the CDR3 is TGTGCCAGCAGGGGACAGGAACATAGCAATCAGCCCCAGCATTTT.

The J gene is TRBJ2-7, the V gene TRBV7-2; 11 bases align to TRBD2. CDR1 and CDR2 from the germline V gene are SGHTA and FQGNSA. This CDR3 region has 14 residues. V trimming: 5 bases; J trimming: 0 bases; junction bases outside the gene matches: 0. As DNA, the CDR3 is TGTGCCAGCAGCACTAGCGGGAGCTCCTACGAGCAGTACGTC. Its translation: CASSTSGSSYEQYV.

The rearrangement joins TRBV7-2 to TRBJ2-7, with D perhaps TRBD2 (6 bases). V lost 5 bases to trimming and J lost 5 bases, with 16 bases between them. The germline V gene has CDR1 SGHTA and CDR2 FQGNSA. This CDR3 region has 14 residues. The CDR3 DNA reads TGTGCCAGCAGCCCTGGGCTAGCGCCCCACGAGCAGTACTTC. It is translated as CASSPGLAPHEQYF.

The V gene is TRBV11-2, the J gene TRBJ2-5, with D possibly matching TRBD2 (5 bases). There are 13 residues in the CDR3. Trimming left V 5 bases short and J 1 base short, with 8 bases between. Germline CDR1 and CDR2: SGHAT and FQNNGV. The CDR3 DNA reads TGTGCCAGCAGCGGGAGCGGCCAAGAGACCCAGTACTTC. Translation gives CASSGSGQETQYF.

The chain combines TRBV25-1 with TRBJ1-3, with D unclear. CDR1 is MGHDK, CDR2 SYGVNS, per germline. Trimming took off 4 bases at V and 4 bases at J, with 8 bases between the two ends. CDR3 length equals 13 residues. The CDR3 bases are TGTGCCAGCAGTGTGGCGGGCGGAAACACCATATATTTT. It encodes CASSVAGGNTIYF.

The rearrangement uses TRBV24-1 and TRBJ2-6; 10 bases are shared with TRBD1. J gave up 0 bases and V 10 bases, and 11 bases lay outside the gene matches. Germline V gene sequence: CDR1 KGHDR, CDR2 SFDVKD. The length of the CDR3 is 18 residues. The CDR3: CATGEGQGVPSGANVLTF. CDR3 in DNA: TGTGCCACGGGCGAAGGACAGGGGGTTCCCTCTGGGGCCAACGTCCTGACTTTC.

This sequence joins TRBV19 and TRBJ2-1, with 10 bases matching TRBD2. The CDR3 is 14 amino acids. Trimming removed 3 bases from V and 5 bases from J; junction bases left unmatched: 1. Germline CDR1 and CDR2: LNHDA and SQIVND (reference sequence). The chain's CDR3 is CASSISGGNNEQFF. The CDR3 coding sequence is TGTGCCAGTAGTATTAGCGGGGGGAACAATGAGCAGTTCTTC. Filled out from reference TRBV19 and TRBJ2-1, the complete variable domain reads DGGITQSPKYLFRKEGQNVTLSCEQNLNHDAMYWYRQDPGQGLRLIYYSQIVNDFQKGDIAEGYSVSREKKESFPLTVTSAQKNPTAFYLCASSISGGNNEQFFGPGTRLTVL.

CDR3 DNA sequence: TGTGCCAGTAGTATGCAGGGAGGTCAGCCCCAGCATTTT. Translating gives CASSMQGGQPQHF. The V call is TRBV19, the J call TRBJ1-5; D possibly corresponds to TRBD1 (5 bases). CDR3 length equals 13 residues. V lost 3 bases, J lost 6 bases, and 9 bases lay in between. Germline CDR1 and CDR2: LNHDA and SQIVND (reference sequence).

V gene TRBV6-1 combines with J gene TRBJ2-7; 7 bases match TRBD1. The CDR3 has 15 residues. V was pared by 0 bases and J by 3 bases, with 5 bases of the junction left unmatched. Germline CDR1 and CDR2: MNHNS and SASEGT. CDR3 protein: CASSEASRGNYEQYV. The DNA for the CDR3 is TGTGCCAGCAGTGAAGCGAGCAGGGGGAACTACGAGCAGTACGTC.

J is TRBJ1-2 and V is TRBV28, with 12 bases fitting TRBD1. CDR1 and CDR2 (germline): MDHEN, SYDVKM. The CDR3 consists of 16 residues. Germline trimming cut 6 bases from V and 7 bases from J; bases unmatched to any gene: 12. The DNA for the CDR3 is TGTGCCAGCAGCTCCGGGACAGGGGGCGTTCCGGGTGGCTACACCTTC. It translates to CASSSGTGGVPGGYTF.

About this clone itself: At one boundary the junction diverges from the germline segment, which might be a read error. V gene TRBV7-7 combines with J gene TRBJ2-6, with unresolved D. CDR3 length: 13 amino acids. Per germline, CDR1 SSHAT and CDR2 FNYEAQ (reference sequence). The CDR3 loop is CASSTSGANVLTF. DNA of the CDR3: TGTGCTAGCAGCACTTCTGGGGCCAACGTCCTGACTTTC.

This chain joins TRBV11-2 and TRBJ2-1; 14 bases fit TRBD2. V trimming: 5 bases; J trimming: 6 bases; junction bases outside the gene matches: 3. The CDR3 extends over 15 amino acids. The germline V gene encodes CDR1 SGHAT and CDR2 FQNNGV. Here the CDR3 DNA reads TGTGCCAGCAGCATTGGACTAGCGGGGGGCAATGAGCAGTTCTTC. Translated: CASSIGLAGGNEQFF.